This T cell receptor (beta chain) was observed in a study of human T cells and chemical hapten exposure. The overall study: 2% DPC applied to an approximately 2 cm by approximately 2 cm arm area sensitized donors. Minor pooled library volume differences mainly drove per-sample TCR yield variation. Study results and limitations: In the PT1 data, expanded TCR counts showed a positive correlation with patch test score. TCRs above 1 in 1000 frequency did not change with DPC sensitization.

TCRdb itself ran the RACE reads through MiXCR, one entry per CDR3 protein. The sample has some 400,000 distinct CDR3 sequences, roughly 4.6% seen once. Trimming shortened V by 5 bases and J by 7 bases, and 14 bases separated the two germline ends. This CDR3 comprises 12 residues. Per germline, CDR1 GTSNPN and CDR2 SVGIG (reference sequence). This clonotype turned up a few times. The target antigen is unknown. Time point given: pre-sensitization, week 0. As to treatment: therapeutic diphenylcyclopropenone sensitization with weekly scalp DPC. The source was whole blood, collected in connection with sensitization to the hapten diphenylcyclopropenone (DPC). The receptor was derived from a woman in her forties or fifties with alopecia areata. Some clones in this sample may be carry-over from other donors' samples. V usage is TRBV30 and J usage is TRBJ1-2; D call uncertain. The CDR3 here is CAWGSSGGGYTF. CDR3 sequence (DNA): TGTGCCTGGGGAAGTTCGGGAGGTGGCTACACCTTC.